This T cell receptor (beta chain) was sequenced during a study of early T cells in non-severe SARS-CoV-2 infection. Study summary: Alpha and beta chains were unpaired, from unsorted whole-blood bulk RNA.

V lost 3 bases to trimming and J lost 4 bases, with 13 bases between them. Germline V gene data show CDR1 as DFQATT and CDR2 as SNEGSKA (reference sequence). This CDR3 has 13 amino acids. Unique molecular identifiers tagged individual cDNA molecules. One entry per CDR3 protein results from TCRdb running MiXCR on the 5' RACE reads. The table records 27,000 or so distinct CDR3 sequences, 3% to 5% of them present only once. Regarding the study as a whole: Database matching using VDJdb favored anti-spike CD8 responses, with private and CD4 specificities left missing.

This clonotype was observed at least ten times. The antigen remains undetermined. This clonotype was obtained from an adult who was a healthcare worker with PCR-confirmed SARS-CoV-2 infection or an uninfected control (not recorded which). The sample comprised whole blood. The rearrangement links TRBV20-1 to TRBJ2-7; D remains unclear. The CDR3 DNA follows: TGCAGTGCTAGTAAGCCATCCCTTTACGAGCAGTACTTC. It is translated as CSASKPSLYEQYF.